Each of the 8 T cell receptor beta chains below was sequenced from the same sample in a study of beta chain features in type 1 diabetes. Expressed TCRB transcripts were sequenced, since all the RNA that had been isolated was reverse transcribed. Clones were read by immunoSEQ multiplex PCR, and TCRdb kept only the in-frame ones, dropping some. The sample includes a few hundred thousand clones, around 16% seen only once; the top ten take 0.019%. The sample comprised naive CD4+ T cells from blood. These receptors came from a woman aged 18-29 years in good health.

The rearrangement joins TRBV27 to TRBJ2-1; 9 bases match TRBD2. Per germline, CDR1 MNHEY and CDR2 SMNVEV (reference sequence). The CDR3 has 14 amino acids. V lost 5 bases and J lost 2; bases outside the gene matches: 1. CDR3 region: CASSRTSAYNEQFF. Written as DNA, the CDR3 is TGTGCCAGCAGTCGGACTAGCGCCTACAATGAGCAGTTCTTC.

This clone was found a few times. V and J are TRBV30 and TRBJ2-5; 7 bases agree with TRBD2. This CDR3 is 13 amino acids long. Looked up from germline, CDR1 is GTSNPN and CDR2 is SVGIG (reference sequence). V was pared by 4 bases and J by 1 base, with 3 bases of the junction left unmatched. CDR3 residues: CAWTAGPQETQYF. Written as DNA, the CDR3 is TGTGCCTGGACAGCGGGGCCCCAAGAGACCCAGTACTTC.

This clone was recorded a few times. V and J are TRBV7-9 and TRBJ2-7; tentative D call: TRBD1 (6 bases). This CDR3 spans 14 amino acids. Germline loops: CDR1 SEHNR, CDR2 FQNEAQ (reference sequence). V was shortened by 6 bases and J by 0 bases, with 12 bases between the two germline ends. The CDR3 DNA reads TGTGCCAGCAGACCCACAGGGAGCTCCTACGAGCAGTACTTC. Translation gives CASRPTGSSYEQYF.

This rearrangement joins TRBV7-9 to TRBJ2-1, with a possible D match to TRBD2 (5 bases). Germline V gene lookup returns CDR1 SEHNR and CDR2 FQNEAQ (reference sequence). V lost 5 bases and J 7 bases, leaving 15 bases between the germline ends. CDR3 size: 14 residues. CDR3: CASSQLRTSNEQFF. CDR3 DNA sequence: TGTGCCAGCAGCCAACTAAGGACTTCTAATGAGCAGTTCTTC.

The rearrangement links TRBV28 to TRBJ2-1; D not resolved. In germline, CDR1 is MDHEN, CDR2 SYDVKM. The germline V and J ends were trimmed by 6 bases and 2 bases, with 14 bases remaining between them. This CDR3 has 15 residues. CDR3 sequence: CASRTTVNPYNEQFF. In DNA form, the CDR3 reads TGTGCCAGCAGAACGACTGTCAACCCCTACAATGAGCAGTTCTTC.

This clone came up a few times. The chain links TRBV29-1 to TRBJ2-1, with 9 bases that match TRBD2. The CDR3 has 14 residues. Germline V CDR1 and CDR2: SQVTM, ANQGSEA. After removal of 3 bases from V and 8 bases from J, the junction contained 8 bases not matched to a gene. CDR3 coding DNA: TGCAGCGTTGATGGGCAGCGGGAGGACGATGAGCAGTTCTTC. It specifies CSVDGQREDDEQFF.

The chain is built from TRBV5-6 and TRBJ2-6, with D hard to call. V was trimmed by 3 bases and J by 0 bases, leaving 7 bases between them. The CDR3 has 15 residues. Germline assignment: CDR1 SGHDT and CDR2 YYEEEE. In nucleotides, the CDR3 is TGTGCCAGCAGCTCGCGTAGCTCTGGGGCCAACGTCCTGACTTTC. Protein sequence: CASSSRSSGANVLTF.

The chain links TRBV29-1 to TRBJ2-7; D remains ambiguous. Trimming removed 3 bases from V and 3 bases from J, with 12 bases in between. The CDR3 totals 13 residues. Germline V CDR1 and CDR2: SQVTM, ANQGSEA. In nucleotides, the CDR3 is TGCAGCGTTGATCTAGTGATCGGCTACGAGCAGTACTTC. This codes for CSVDLVIGYEQYF.